The 13 T cell receptor beta chains below all came from one sample that was sequenced in a study of cytomegalovirus exposure and HLA in healthy donors. PCR used 60 Vbeta primers and 13 Jbeta primers. The data were produced by immunoSEQ multiplex PCR, yet TCRdb's version contains in-frame clones alone and is incomplete. The table lists tens of thousands of clones, about two thirds of them singletons. Input material: PBMCs. The receptor set was obtained from a man aged 45-60 years in good health and CMV-seronegative.

The chain uses TRBV10-3 and TRBJ2-1; D may be TRBD2 (6 bases). Between the trimmed V and J ends, which lost 2 bases and 2 bases, there was a span of 7 bases. In germline, CDR1 is ENHRY, CDR2 SYGVKD. CDR3 length: 14 residues. DNA for the CDR3: TGTGCCATCAGTGAGCGGGGGACCTACAATGAGCAGTTCTTC. Protein: CAISERGTYNEQFF.

A single count supports this clone. The rearrangement joins TRBV5-1 to TRBJ2-7, with 11 bases matching TRBD2. CDR1 and CDR2 from the germline V gene are SGHRS and YFSETQ. J gave up 5 bases and V 3 bases, and 7 bases lay outside the gene matches. This CDR3 has 15 amino acids. CDR3 in DNA: TGCGCCAGCAGCTCCGGACTAGCGGGCCGGGACGAGCAGTACGTC. Amino acid sequence: CASSSGLAGRDEQYV.

This chain connects TRBV15 to TRBJ1-2; D ambiguous. This CDR3 is 11 amino acids long. Germline V gene sequence: CDR1 LNHNV, CDR2 YYDKDF (reference sequence). The V gene lost 5 bases and the J gene lost 4 bases, with 5 bases spanning the gap. In DNA, the CDR3 is TGTGCCACCAGCCAGTTCTATGGCTACACCTTC. It codes for CATSQFYGYTF.

The chain is built from TRBV4-2 and TRBJ1-3; no firm D call. The germline gives CDR1 LGHNA, CDR2 YNFKEQ. V lost 1 base to trimming and J lost 6 bases, with 13 bases between them. CDR3 length equals 15 residues. The CDR3 spells CASSQGRLVENTIYF. CDR3 coding DNA: TGTGCCAGCAGCCAAGGGCGGCTGGTTGAAAACACCATATATTTT.

The chain joins TRBV7-6 to TRBJ1-1; D is unresolved. Trimming removed 6 bases at V and 3 bases at J, with 11 bases between. The CDR3 contains 13 residues. Germline V lookup: CDR1 SGHVS, CDR2 FNYEAQ. The CDR3 DNA is TGTGCCAGCAGTTCAGGAATGTACACTGAAGCTTTCTTT. This translates into CASSSGMYTEAFF.

The chain recombines TRBV27 with TRBJ2-2, with 12 bases that match TRBD2. CDR1 and CDR2 (germline): MNHEY, SMNVEV (reference sequence). The CDR3 has 17 residues. V shed 4 bases, J shed 6 bases, and the junction held 9 bases outside the gene matches. CDR3 nucleotide sequence: TGTGCCAGCAGTTGGTGGCCTAGCGGGAGGGCTCCCGGGGAGCTGTTTTTT. This translates into CASSWWPSGRAPGELFF.

The rearrangement joins TRBV5-4 to TRBJ2-1; 10 bases fit TRBD2. The germline V gene encodes CDR1 SGHNT and CDR2 YYREEE (reference sequence). CDR3 length: 15 amino acids. V was pared by 4 bases and J by 6 bases, with 7 bases of the junction left unmatched. CDR3 residues: CASSDSGGRLNEQFF. DNA for the CDR3: TGTGCCAGCAGCGATAGCGGGGGGCGACTCAATGAGCAGTTCTTC.

The CDR3 loop reads CAWSWGGPEQYV. CDR3 DNA: TGTGCCTGGAGTTGGGGCGGTCCCGAGCAGTACGTC. V usage is TRBV30 and J usage is TRBJ2-7; D might be TRBD1 (5 bases). In germline, CDR1 is GTSNPN, CDR2 SVGIG (reference sequence). CDR3 length: 12 residues. Trimming removed 2 bases at V and 6 bases at J, with 11 bases between.

The V call is TRBV30, the J call TRBJ1-5; 8 bases are a match to TRBD1. The V gene end was trimmed by 5 bases and the J gene end by 6 bases; junction bases not matched to a gene: 9. Germline values: CDR1 GTSNPN, CDR2 SVGIG (reference sequence). CDR3 length: 14 amino acids. The CDR3 region is CAWQGQALSQPQHF. The CDR3 coding sequence is TGTGCCTGGCAGGGACAGGCGTTAAGTCAGCCCCAGCATTTT.

The V and J genes are TRBV29-1 and TRBJ2-1, with 14 bases lining up with TRBD2. V trimming: 4 bases; J trimming: 8 bases; junction bases outside the gene matches: 10. The germline V gene encodes CDR1 SQVTM and CDR2 ANQGSEA. This CDR3 region has 16 residues. CDR3 sequence: CSVVGLAGVGTDEQFF. CDR3 DNA sequence: TGCAGCGTTGTGGGACTAGCGGGGGTGGGGACGGATGAGCAGTTCTTC.

This clone came up a few times. The rearrangement joins TRBV5-1 to TRBJ2-2, with 8 bases fitting TRBD1. With 3 bases clipped from V and 0 bases from J, the junction kept 10 bases outside the gene matches. The germline gives CDR1 SGHRS, CDR2 YFSETQ. CDR3 length equals 18 residues. DNA for the CDR3: TGCGCCAGCAGCTGGGGGGACAGGCCCGGCACGAACACCGGGGAGCTGTTTTTT. Its protein product is CASSWGDRPGTNTGELFF.

This chain uses TRBV5-8 with TRBJ2-5; TRBD1 agrees at 7 bases. J was trimmed by 1 base and V by 5 bases; bases with no gene match: 5. This CDR3 is built from 14 residues. Looked up from germline, CDR1 is SGHTS and CDR2 is YDEGEE. For the CDR3, the DNA is TGTGCCAGCAGTTCCGGGACAGCCCAAGAGACCCAGTACTTC. It is translated as CASSSGTAQETQYF.

This clone was detected only once. The chain is built from TRBV11-2 and TRBJ1-4; possible D gene TRBD1, 5 bases. Germline V CDR1 and CDR2: SGHAT, FQNNGV. The CDR3 is made up of 14 amino acids. V gave up 1 base and J gave up 11 bases, with 14 bases separating them. CDR3 in amino acids: CASSLGRARGKLFF. The DNA of the CDR3 is TGTGCCAGCAGCTTAGGTCGGGCCCGGGGGAAACTGTTTTTT.